Described below is a single T cell receptor beta chain sequence and its context. Its antigen is not identified. Distinct nucleotide sequences in the sample also encode this CDR3. Study donors comprised healthy, HIV-negative adults devoid of recent acute infection or vaccination. Genomic DNA belonging to each subset was distributed in equal measure over several immunoSEQ plates. Assay used: immunoSEQ multiplex PCR; TCRdb lists only in-frame clones, some missing. Of over 2 million clones in the sample, approximately 90% were seen once. The sample is drawn from a study of shared clonotypes between healthy human individuals. Findings and caveats of the study: Naive subsets, compared against memory subsets, generally had larger estimated richness values.

Germline assignment: CDR1 SGHRS and CDR2 YFSETQ. V was clipped by 2 bases and J by 4 bases; unmatched bases: 5. The CDR3 extends over 15 amino acids. The rearrangement links TRBV5-1 to TRBJ2-1; the match to TRBD2 covers 8 bases. The sample was naive CD4+ T cells from PBMCs. The subset here: CD45RA+ positively selected. The source of this sequence is a man between 18 and 29 years old in good health. Some clones in this sample may be carry-over from other donors' samples. CDR3 nucleotide sequence: TGCGCCAGCAGCTTCGGGACTAGTTCTTACAATGAGCAGTTCTTC. It yields the protein CASSFGTSSYNEQFF. The full variable domain, with the rest looked up from reference TRBV5-1 and TRBJ2-1, is KAGVTQTPRYLIKTRGQQVTLSCSPISGHRSVSWYQQTPGQGLQFLFEYFSETQRNKGNFPGRFSGRQFSNSRSEMNVSTLELGDSALYLCASSFGTSSYNEQFFGPGTRLTVL.